The 17 T cell receptor beta chains reported below all come from one sample, sequenced in a study of radiotherapy plus CTLA-4 blockade in lung cancer. Clones were sequenced by immunoSEQ multiplex PCR, and TCRdb holds only the in-frame ones, with some missing. The table has around 44,000 clones, 86% seen once. The starting material was peripheral blood, obtained from a patient treated with radiotherapy plus ipilimumab. The receptors originated from a human donor with non-small cell lung cancer that progressed on radiotherapy plus ipilimumab. Some clones in this sample may be carry-over from other donors' samples.

This chain uses TRBV5-6 with TRBJ2-7; the match to TRBD1 covers 7 bases. The CDR3 spans 13 residues. V lost 3 bases to trimming and J lost 2 bases; unmatched junction nucleotides: 2. Germline values: CDR1 SGHDT, CDR2 YYEEEE. The DNA for the CDR3 is TGTGCCAGCAGCTCAGGGGGTGCCTACGAGCAGTACTTC. Its protein is CASSSGGAYEQYF.

This clone appeared once. The chain is built from TRBV6-1 and TRBJ2-5; TRBD1 might be the D (5 bases). The CDR3 is 14 amino acids. Trimming removed 4 bases at V and 2 bases at J, with 11 bases between. The germline V gene has CDR1 MNHNS and CDR2 SASEGT. This chain's CDR3 is CASSAGHLQETQYF. The CDR3 coding sequence is TGTGCCAGCAGTGCAGGACACTTACAAGAGACCCAGTACTTC.

The DNA of the CDR3 is TGTGCCAGCAGCTTAACGGGACAGAACACTGAAGCTTTCTTT. This translates into CASSLTGQNTEAFF. The chain employs TRBV7-3 and TRBJ1-1, with D possibly being TRBD1 (6 bases). Germline V gives CDR1 SGHTA, CDR2 FQGTGA. V gave up 0 bases and J gave up 1 base, with 6 bases separating them. The CDR3 covers 14 residues.

This clone has more than one count but fewer than ten. CDR3 in amino acids: CASSRTGVGNQPQHF. The CDR3 DNA reads as TGCGCCAGCAGCAGAACAGGAGTTGGCAATCAGCCCCAGCATTTT. The chain joins TRBV5-1 to TRBJ1-5, with a tentative D call TRBD1 (5 bases). Trimming took 4 bases from V and 2 from J, leaving 13 bases between them. The CDR3 is 15 amino acids. The germline gives CDR1 SGHRS, CDR2 YFSETQ.

J is TRBJ2-2 and V is TRBV7-9; 14 bases match TRBD2. V lost 1 base, J lost 5 bases, and 6 bases stayed unmatched. The germline V gene encodes CDR1 SEHNR and CDR2 FQNEAQ (reference sequence). The CDR3 has 18 residues. CDR3 coding DNA: TGTGCCAGCAGCTTAGACGGGACTAGCGGGAGTCGGACCGGGGAGCTGTTTTTT. Translation: CASSLDGTSGSRTGELFF.

V gene TRBV9 combines with J gene TRBJ2-2; 13 bases are shared with TRBD2. The CDR3 has 19 residues. Trimming removed 4 bases from V and 4 bases from J; junction bases left unmatched: 13. Germline V CDR1 and CDR2: SGDLS, YYNGEE. CDR3 residues: CASSPPGGLAGLGTGELFF. DNA for the CDR3: TGTGCCAGCAGCCCCCCGGGGGGACTAGCGGGATTAGGCACCGGGGAGCTGTTTTTT.

The V gene is TRBV4-1, the J gene TRBJ1-2; 11 nucleotides align to TRBD1. The CDR3 is 18 residues long. Germline V CDR1 and CDR2: MGHRA, YSYEKL. Trimming at V came to 0 bases and at J to 3 bases, leaving 9 bases not matched to a gene. CDR3 nucleotides: TGCGCCAGCAGCCAAGATGAAGGGACAGGGGGGTACGACTATGGCTACACCTTC. Its protein is CASSQDEGTGGYDYGYTF.

The chain carries TRBV7-9 and TRBJ2-2, with TRBD2 identical over 7 bases. After removal of 3 bases from V and 2 bases from J, the junction contained 6 bases not matched to a gene. Germline V gene lookup returns CDR1 SEHNR and CDR2 FQNEAQ (reference sequence). The length of the CDR3 is 16 residues. The CDR3 region is CASSFGLAANTGELFF. The DNA of the CDR3 is TGTGCCAGCAGCTTCGGCCTAGCGGCAAACACCGGGGAGCTGTTTTTT.

This clone occurred once. The chain uses TRBV30 and TRBJ1-5; D unresolved. The CDR3 sequence is 15 residues long. V was trimmed by 1 base and J by 2 bases, leaving 12 bases between them. Per germline, CDR1 GTSNPN and CDR2 SVGIG (reference sequence). CDR3 coding DNA: TGTGCCTGGAGTGCTCGGGTTTGGGGCAATCAGCCCCAGCATTTT. Amino acid sequence: CAWSARVWGNQPQHF.

This clone was found a few times. The V gene is TRBV28, the J gene TRBJ1-4; a possible D gene is TRBD1 (5 bases). Germline CDR1 MDHEN, CDR2 SYDVKM. CDR3 length: 12 residues. V was cut by 7 bases and J by 8 bases, with 11 bases left in between. The CDR3 region is CASTGIGEKLFF. The DNA of the CDR3 is TGTGCCAGCACAGGGATCGGGGAAAAACTGTTTTTT.

The chain carries TRBV19 and TRBJ2-7; D unclear. V lost 10 bases, J lost 0 bases, and 7 bases lay in between. Looked up from germline, CDR1 is LNHDA and CDR2 is SQIVND (reference sequence). The CDR3 sequence is 11 residues long. CDR3 sequence: CATMSSYEQYF. The CDR3 bases are TGTGCCACCATGAGCTCCTACGAGCAGTACTTC.

A few counts support this clone. The chain joins TRBV6-6 to TRBJ2-1; D is perhaps TRBD2 (7 bases). V was shortened by 10 bases and J by 7 bases, with 14 bases between the two germline ends. This CDR3 is built from 12 residues. Germline CDR1 reads MNHNY; CDR2 reads SVGAGI (reference sequence). CDR3 DNA: TGTGCCATCCGGGGGGCAGGGAATGAGCAGTTCTTC. It encodes CAIRGAGNEQFF.

The rearrangement uses TRBV2 and TRBJ1-6; a possible D gene is TRBD1 (5 bases). V lost 4 bases and J lost 9, with 10 bases in between. This CDR3 has 13 amino acids. Germline CDR1 SNHLY, CDR2 FYNNEI. The CDR3 sequence: CASSAGSPSPLHF. CDR3 in DNA: TGTGCCAGCAGTGCAGGGTCTCCTTCACCCCTCCACTTT.

A word on this clone: A far larger clone is a single base away, which makes a read error likely. The gene calls are TRBV19 and TRBJ2-7, with TRBD1 matching over 9 bases. This CDR3 is 15 amino acids long. J lost 3 bases, V lost 7 bases, and 10 bases had no gene match. Germline V gene lookup returns CDR1 LNHDA and CDR2 SQIVND (reference sequence). The CDR3 reads CASIDGTGLIYEQYF. The CDR3 region has the DNA TGTGCCAGTATCGACGGGACAGGGTTAATCTACGAGCAGTACTTC.

This clone ranks as medium-sized. This chain uses TRBV5-1 with TRBJ1-2, with D maybe TRBD1 (6 bases). Germline CDR1 SGHRS, CDR2 YFSETQ. V was cut by 0 bases and J by 2 bases, with 8 bases left in between. This CDR3 region has 14 residues. The DNA for the CDR3 is TGCGCCAGCAGCTTGGGGACAGCGAACTATGGCTACACCTTC. Translating it yields CASSLGTANYGYTF.

The rearrangement uses TRBV19 and TRBJ2-7; TRBD1 might be the D (5 bases). V gave up 3 bases and J gave up 5 bases, with 11 bases separating them. There are 13 residues in the CDR3. Germline CDR1 reads LNHDA; CDR2 reads SQIVND (reference sequence). The CDR3 sequence: CASSIDSLNEQYF. CDR3 bases: TGTGCCAGTAGTATCGACAGTCTTAACGAGCAGTACTTC.

J is TRBJ2-3 and V is TRBV4-3; D is uncertain. This CDR3 contains 17 residues. Germline-derived CDR1 and CDR2 are LGHNA and YSLEER. The germline V and J ends were trimmed by 0 bases and 0 bases, with 13 bases remaining between them. The CDR3 protein is CASSQDGGGFSTDTQYF. For the CDR3, the DNA is TGCGCCAGCAGCCAAGATGGCGGCGGCTTTAGCACAGATACGCAGTATTTT.